This entry lists 17 T cell receptor beta chains sequenced from one sample in a study of metastatic and nonmetastatic thyroid tumors. Until they underwent thyroid surgery, no patient had received any treatment. TCRdb re-called clones from the PCR reads using MiXCR. In the table there are tens of thousands of clones, more than 9.5% of which are singletons. The sample taken for sequencing was blood. These receptors originate from a female donor with papillary thyroid cancer or a benign thyroid nodule (not recorded which). Some clones in this sample may be carry-over from other donors' samples.

In this sample, this clone turned up many times. This chain uses TRBV4-3 with TRBJ2-5, with 10 bases that match TRBD2. V was clipped by 1 base and J by 5 bases; unmatched bases: 7. The CDR3 is 16 amino acids. Germline assignment: CDR1 LGHNA and CDR2 YSLEER. CDR3 in amino acids: CASSQVPGLAYETQYF. The CDR3 nucleotides read TGCGCCAGCAGCCAAGTCCCGGGACTAGCGTATGAGACCCAGTACTTC.

This clone was detected many times. This chain connects TRBV19 to TRBJ1-2; 7 positions match TRBD1. CDR3 length: 15 amino acids. Germline V gives CDR1 LNHDA, CDR2 SQIVND (reference sequence). V lost 8 bases, J lost 0 bases, and 9 bases stayed unmatched. The CDR3 sequence is CASGDRDLPNYGYTF. Written as DNA, the CDR3 is TGTGCCAGTGGTGACAGGGATTTGCCTAACTATGGCTACACCTTC.

This clone was observed many times. The chain joins TRBV28 to TRBJ2-7, with D uncertain. The CDR3 covers 14 residues. Trimming took off 5 bases at V and 6 bases at J, with 17 bases between the two ends. Germline CDR1 is MDHEN and CDR2 is SYDVKM. The CDR3 protein is CASSPLSPGGEQYF. In nucleotides, the CDR3 is TGTGCCAGCAGTCCCCTATCCCCGGGTGGCGAGCAGTACTTC.

This clone was observed at least ten times. The rearrangement uses TRBV28 and TRBJ1-1; 8 bases align to TRBD1. CDR1 is MDHEN and CDR2 is SYDVKM in the germline V gene. The ends lost 2 bases at V and 1 base at J; junction bases unmatched: 6. CDR3 length: 16 amino acids. The CDR3 reads CASSLRQGLGNTEAFF. CDR3 sequence (DNA): TGTGCCAGCAGTTTAAGACAGGGGCTCGGGAACACTGAAGCTTTCTTT.

This chain connects TRBV30 to TRBJ2-7; D is ambiguous. The CDR3 totals 12 residues. The germline V gene encodes CDR1 GTSNPN and CDR2 SVGIG (reference sequence). V was cut by 3 bases and J by 2 bases, with 8 bases left in between. In DNA form, the CDR3 reads TGTGCCTGGAGCTTGGGAACCTACGAGCAGTACTTC. It codes for CAWSLGTYEQYF.

This clone was observed many times. The chain joins TRBV5-1 to TRBJ2-7; D unclear. Germline values: CDR1 SGHRS, CDR2 YFSETQ. Trimming pared 0 bases from V and 3 bases from J, leaving 4 bases between. The CDR3 loop spans 12 amino acids. The CDR3 region is CASSLDLYEQYF. For the CDR3, the DNA is TGCGCCAGCAGCTTGGACCTCTACGAGCAGTACTTC. Full variable domain (outside the CDR3, taken from reference TRBV5-1 and TRBJ2-7): KAGVTQTPRYLIKTRGQQVTLSCSPISGHRSVSWYQQTPGQGLQFLFEYFSETQRNKGNFPGRFSGRQFSNSRSEMNVSTLELGDSALYLCASSLDLYEQYFGPGTRLTVT.

This clone was seen repeatedly, ten times or more. This chain connects TRBV9 to TRBJ2-1, with TRBD2 matching over 16 bases. This CDR3 spans 20 amino acids. CDR1 and CDR2 (germline): SGDLS, YYNGEE. J gave up 1 base and V 2 bases, and 9 bases lay outside the gene matches. The CDR3: CASSVAPGLAGGGSYNEQFF. In DNA, the CDR3 is TGTGCCAGCAGCGTTGCCCCGGGACTAGCGGGAGGGGGGTCCTACAATGAGCAGTTCTTC. Variable domain in full (rest from reference TRBV9 and TRBJ2-1): DSGVTQTPKHLITATGQRVTLRCSPRSGDLSVYWYQQSLDQGLQFLIQYYNGEERAKGNILERFSAQQFPDLHSELNLSSLELGDSALYFCASSVAPGLAGGGSYNEQFFGPGTRLTVL.

This clone showed up many times. This sequence joins TRBV19 and TRBJ2-7; 12 bases are a match to TRBD2. This CDR3 has 17 residues. V shed 6 bases and J 3 bases; nucleotides not matched to a gene: 12. Germline CDR1 LNHDA, CDR2 SQIVND (reference sequence). CDR3 coding DNA: TGTGCCAGTAGCCGGACTAGCGGGGCTTCGACCCGCTACGAGCAGTACTTC. It encodes CASSRTSGASTRYEQYF.

The V and J genes are TRBV20-1 and TRBJ2-1; 8 nucleotides agree with TRBD1. This CDR3 is built from 16 residues. Looked up from germline, CDR1 is DFQATT and CDR2 is SNEGSKA (reference sequence). V was clipped by 3 bases and J by 7 bases; unmatched bases: 14. DNA for the CDR3: TGCAGTGCTAGGTCAGGGGGCCCCCGCGGGCGGAATGAGCAGTTCTTC. Translating it yields CSARSGGPRGRNEQFF.

The chain carries TRBV5-1 and TRBJ2-7, with D perhaps given as TRBD1 or TRBD2 (6 bases each). Germline V gene sequence: CDR1 SGHRS, CDR2 YFSETQ. The CDR3 contains 13 residues. Trimming removed 9 bases at V and 7 bases at J, with 20 bases between. The CDR3: CAISWAGAGEQYF. The CDR3 coding sequence is TGCGCCATCAGTTGGGCAGGGGCGGGGGAGCAGTACTTC.

This clone was picked up a small number of times. A much bigger clone sits one base away, suggesting this may be a read error. The identical CDR3 is also encoded by other nucleotide sequences in the sample. This sequence joins TRBV15 and TRBJ2-5; 8 bases line up with TRBD2. The CDR3 runs 13 residues. Germline V gene data show CDR1 as LNHNV and CDR2 as YYDKDF (reference sequence). CDR3 loop: CATSRELAETQYF. CDR3 bases: TGTGCCACCAGCAGAGAACTAGCGGAGACACAGTACTTC.

This clone is a singleton in its sample. The chain joins TRBV7-9 to TRBJ2-7; D is possibly TRBD2 (6 bases). Germline assignment: CDR1 SEHNR and CDR2 FQNEAQ (reference sequence). Trimming left V 5 bases short and J 7 bases short, with 18 bases between. This CDR3 spans 14 amino acids. The CDR3 sequence: CASSTRQWAGEQYF. CDR3 nucleotide sequence: TGTGCCAGCAGCACGAGACAGTGGGCGGGAGAGCAGTACTTC.

On this clone itself: A much larger clone sits a single nucleotide away, making a read error possible. Other DNA sequences from this sample encode an identical CDR3 as well. The chain is built from TRBV30 and TRBJ2-1; D not certain. With 4 bases removed from V and 3 bases from J, the gap between germline ends came to 13 bases. Germline V gives CDR1 GTSNPN, CDR2 SVGIG (reference sequence). There are 14 residues in the CDR3. CDR3 sequence reads: CAWNRVSGYNEQFF. CDR3 DNA: TGTGCCTGGAATAGGGTATCTGGCTACAATGAGCAGTTCTTC.

The table lists this clone with many counts. CDR3 region: CASSRGIDTQYF. The CDR3 DNA reads TGTGCCAGTAGTAGGGGGATAGATACGCAGTATTTT. The chain combines TRBV19 with TRBJ2-3; tentatively, D is TRBD1 or TRBD2 (5 bases each). Deletions cut 4 bases from V and 5 bases from J, with 7 bases between. The CDR3 has 12 residues. Germline V CDR1 and CDR2: LNHDA, SQIVND (reference sequence).

This clone was seen ten or more times. The chain joins TRBV6-5 to TRBJ2-7, with TRBD1 matching over 9 bases. Losses at the gene ends were 0 bases for V and 2 bases for J; bases not matched to a gene: 8. This CDR3 region has 17 residues. CDR1 and CDR2 from the germline V gene are MNHEY and SVGAGI. Here the CDR3 reads CASSYSGERQGAYEQYF. The CDR3 bases are TGTGCCAGCAGTTACTCTGGCGAGAGACAGGGGGCCTACGAGCAGTACTTC.

V and J are TRBV27 and TRBJ2-4; 16 bases are a match to TRBD2. Germline lookup yields CDR1 MNHEY and CDR2 SMNVEV (reference sequence). V shed 7 bases and J 7 bases; nucleotides not matched to a gene: 13. This CDR3 region has 18 residues. CDR3 DNA sequence: TGTGCCAGCAAGACCTCCGGGACTAGCGGGAGGGCCGGTAACATTCAGTACTTC. Its translation is CASKTSGTSGRAGNIQYF.

Concerning this clone itself: This sequence may be a read error, since a much larger clone differs from it by one base. The rearrangement links TRBV9 to TRBJ2-3; D may be TRBD2 (5 bases). This CDR3 has 16 residues. In germline, CDR1 is SGDLS, CDR2 YYNGEE. Written as DNA, the CDR3 is TGTGCCAGCAGAGTAGAGGGTCGTAGGGGCACAGATACGCAGTATTTT. The encoded protein is CASRVEGRRGTDTQYF.